The entry below gives a single T cell receptor beta chain sequence along with its context. The antigen is undetermined. The healthy adult donors were HIV-negative and reported no recent acute infections or vaccinations. The data originate from a study of shared clonotypes between healthy human individuals. Study-level findings and limits: Sample collection involved blood only; tissue repertoires are likely different.

Trimming cost V 3 bases and J 12 bases; bases outside gene matches: 10. Germline assignment: CDR1 SGHAT and CDR2 FQNNGV. The CDR3 has 13 amino acids. Running of the assay took place at deep level. The assay was immunoSEQ multiplex PCR, and TCRdb's table has in-frame clones only and misses some. There are about 490,000 clones in the sample; 60% to 85% occur only once, and 13% lies in the top ten. Sample: PBMCs. The source of this sequence is a woman in her 40s in good health. Some clones in this sample may be carry-over from other donors' samples. V gene TRBV11-2 combines with J gene TRBJ1-1, with 7 bases matching TRBD1. The CDR3 spells CASSLDSQGTTFF. CDR3 DNA: TGTGCCAGCAGCTTGGATTCACAGGGGACAACTTTCTTT.